The source of this TCR beta chain is a study of cytomegalovirus exposure and HLA in healthy donors (TCRdb year 2017). Turning to the overall study: According to a later analysis, the 120 validation repertoires were produced on the same platform as the roughly 700 repertoires of the first cohort. The study aimed to test whether signatures of past pathogen exposure could be identified by cataloging public T cell receptors. A separate validation cohort of 90 to 150 different subjects was used in addition to the approximately 610-subject first cohort. To predict cytomegalovirus infection status, the study brought together high-throughput TCR immunosequencing, statistical association of individual TCRs with disease status, and machine learning.

The paper's findings and limits, for the study overall: In vitro tests confirmed that a few of the cytomegalovirus-associated TCR beta chains recognize cytomegalovirus antigens. The study gave a list of some 150 TCR beta chains associated with cytomegalovirus. While some public TCRs were present in many individuals, most TCR sequences turned up only very rarely across donors. Subsequent analysis determined that TCRs grouped into clusters in the first cohort also showed a tendency toward co-occurrence across the 120 or so validation repertoires, and approximately 94% of cluster scores exceeded 0. The classifier was reported to diagnose cytomegalovirus status with high specificity and sensitivity in both the original and validation cohorts. It was suggested by the authors that the approach could potentially be generalized to other disease states and immunological phenotypes. A later analysis had no HLA typing for the validation cohort, so co-occurrence there was scored across all 120 repertoires.

Preparation of the library involved the immunoSEQ multiplex PCR assay. The authors' pipeline ran thus. A statistical classification framework was developed to diagnose cytomegalovirus status using the catalog of TCR beta chain sequences. TCRdb holds this immuneACCESS table with in-frame rearrangements only. Some clones are missing; in checked studies, unresolved V genes explain under half, and the rest has no known cause. The V and J calls and the clone size are those of that table, but D and trimming were determined from the DNA. For this sample there are hundreds of thousands of clones; approximately 90% appear just once. Clones ranked in the top ten supply approximately 0.86% of the sample. The donors belonged to the validation cohort of about 120 subjects, which was separate from the approximately 700-subject first cohort. Notes on this clone: The antigen it binds to is not known. No much larger clone exists at a distance of one base, and base qualities are not known.

This TCR came from a woman younger than 30 in good health and CMV-seronegative. The sample was PBMCs.

The nucleotide sequence reads as follows: TGTGCCAGCAGCCCTCGGGACAGGGAATACAATGAGCAGTTCTTC. This encodes CASSPRDREYNEQFF. The sequence links TRBV2 to TRBJ2-1; 9 bases in the junction line up with TRBD1. CDR3 length: 15 amino acids, cysteine to phenylalanine. Only CDR3 DNA remains: 45 bases, in frame from the first base. After removal of 6 bases from V and 4 bases from J, the junction retains 7 bases not matched to a gene. Taken from the germline V gene, the CDR1 and CDR2 loops are SNHLY and FYNNEI.